This T cell receptor beta chain was sequenced in a study of CXCR3-negative and CXCR3-positive naive CD8 T cells. CD45RO-CCR7+CD27+CD95- expression identified naive CD8+ T cells. The CDR3 extends over 14 amino acids. Regarding this clonotype: Its target is unknown.

The study, taken as a whole, reports: Researchers report that CXCR3-positive naive cells carry more hydrophobic TRB CDR3s than CXCR3-negative naive cells. Comparably high diversity marked both naive subsets, whereas memory CD8+ cells had much lower diversity. CXCR3-negative and CXCR3-positive naive cells shared comparable TRBV-TRBJ usage, but memory cells did not.

The libraries of TRB cDNA were prepared using 5' RACE with UMI labels. TCRdb reprocessed the 5' RACE reads and stores each CDR3 protein as one record, lacking DNA. The sample has about 98,000 distinct CDR3 sequences. The sample comprised naive CXCR3+ CD8+ T cells from blood. The subset here: CD45RO-CCR7+CD27+CD95- naive CD8+ T cells expressing CXCR3 (TNR3+). The TCR comes from a human donor in good health. Some clones in this sample may be carry-over from other donors' samples. The rearrangement uses TRBV12-3 or TRBV12-4 and TRBJ1-5; TCRdb's D gene call, TRBD1, goes unchecked for lack of DNA. The CDR3 sequence is CASSLGTGNQPQHF.